One TCR beta chain is described in this entry. CDR1 is SGHAT, CDR2 FQNNGV, per germline. The CDR3 is 11 amino acids. Trimming stripped 3 bases from V and 5 bases from J, with 5 bases between. The data are from a study of blood T cell repertoires in COVID-19. How the authors handled the data: Estimates of nucleated cell counts were drawn from the amplification of reference gene primers. Sequenced by immunoSEQ multiplex PCR; TCRdb stores in-frame clones only, minus some. That table furnishes V, J and clone size, whereas the DNA furnished D and trimming. The sample lists 60,000 to 65,000 clones, roughly 88% seen once, with around 5.9% in the top ten.

The chain links TRBV11-2 to TRBJ2-7; tentative D call: TRBD2 (5 bases). Input material: peripheral blood. This sequence was found in a woman aged 55-70 years with acute or convalescent COVID-19. CDR3 in amino acids: CASSLEDEQYF. CDR3 coding DNA: TGTGCCAGCAGCTTGGAGGACGAGCAGTACTTC.